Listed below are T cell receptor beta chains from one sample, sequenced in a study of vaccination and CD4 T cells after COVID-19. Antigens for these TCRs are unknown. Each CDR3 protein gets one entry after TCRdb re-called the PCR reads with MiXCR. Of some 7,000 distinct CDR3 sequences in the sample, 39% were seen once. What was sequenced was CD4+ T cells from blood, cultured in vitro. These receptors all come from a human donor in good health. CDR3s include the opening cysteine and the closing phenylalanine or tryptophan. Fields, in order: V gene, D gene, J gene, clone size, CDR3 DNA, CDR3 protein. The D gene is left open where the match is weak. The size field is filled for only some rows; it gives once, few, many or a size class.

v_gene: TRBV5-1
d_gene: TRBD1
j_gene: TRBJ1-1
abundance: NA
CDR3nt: TGCGCCAGCAGCTCGTCATCTTCAGGGGGTATCACTGAAGCTTTCTTT
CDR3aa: CASSSSSSGGITEAFF

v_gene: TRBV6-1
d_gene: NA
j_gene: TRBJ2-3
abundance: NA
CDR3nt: TGTGCCAGCAACAGGGCCTGGGGCCACACAGATACGCAGTATTTT
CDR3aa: CASNRAWGHTDTQYF

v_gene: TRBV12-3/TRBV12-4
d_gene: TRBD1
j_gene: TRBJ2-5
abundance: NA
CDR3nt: TGTGCCAGCAGTTTAATGGGACAGGTACAAGAGACCCAGTACTTC
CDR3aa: CASSLMGQVQETQYF

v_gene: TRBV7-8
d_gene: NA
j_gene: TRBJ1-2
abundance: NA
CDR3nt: TGTGCCAGCAGCCCTACCGGCTTAGGGGCTATTGGCTACACCTTC
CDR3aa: CASSPTGLGAIGYTF

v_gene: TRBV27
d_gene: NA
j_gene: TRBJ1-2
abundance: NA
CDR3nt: TGTGCCAGCAGTTTATCAGGGCTGGGCAACTATGGCTACACCTTC
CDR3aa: CASSLSGLGNYGYTF

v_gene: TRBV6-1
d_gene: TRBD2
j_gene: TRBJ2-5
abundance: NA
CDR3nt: TGTGCCAGCAGGAGCGGGGGAACGGTAGAGACCCAGTACTTC
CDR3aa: CASRSGGTVETQYF

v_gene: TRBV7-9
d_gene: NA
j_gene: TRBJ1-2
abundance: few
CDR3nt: TGTGCCAGCAGTCAATTTGATGTAACAGGGTTGGGCTACACCTTC
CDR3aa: CASSQFDVTGLGYTF

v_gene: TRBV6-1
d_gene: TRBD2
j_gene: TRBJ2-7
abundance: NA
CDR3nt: TGTGCCAGCAGTCTTAGCATCGGACTAGCTAGCGAGCAGTACTTC
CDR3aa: CASSLSIGLASEQYF

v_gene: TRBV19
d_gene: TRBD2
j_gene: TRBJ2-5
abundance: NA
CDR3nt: TGTGCCAGTAGTACGTCAGGGACTAGCGGGGGGGGGACCCAGTACTTC
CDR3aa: CASSTSGTSGGGTQYF

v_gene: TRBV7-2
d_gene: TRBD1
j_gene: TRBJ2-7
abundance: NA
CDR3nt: TGTGCCAGCAGCACGACATACACGGGACAGAACCGTTACGAGCAGTACTTC
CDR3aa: CASSTTYTGQNRYEQYF

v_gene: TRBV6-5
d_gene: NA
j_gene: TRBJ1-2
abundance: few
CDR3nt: TGTGCCAGCAGTTATACAGAGTCCTATGGCTACACCTTC
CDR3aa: CASSYTESYGYTF

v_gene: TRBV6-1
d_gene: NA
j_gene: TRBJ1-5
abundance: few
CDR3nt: TGTGCCAGCAGTGAAATTCGAGCGCGTAGCAATCAGCCCCAGCATTTT
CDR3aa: CASSEIRARSNQPQHF

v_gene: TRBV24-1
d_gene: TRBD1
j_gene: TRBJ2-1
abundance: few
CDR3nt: TGTGCCACCAGTGATTCGGGACAGGGGGTCTACAATGAGCAGTTCTTC
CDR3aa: CATSDSGQGVYNEQFF

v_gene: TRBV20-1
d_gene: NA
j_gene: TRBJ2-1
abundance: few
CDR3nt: TGCAGTGCTAGAGATCCCCAGGGCCCCGGGGACAATGAGCAGTTCTTC
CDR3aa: CSARDPQGPGDNEQFF

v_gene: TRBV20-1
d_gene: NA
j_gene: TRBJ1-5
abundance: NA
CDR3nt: TGCAGTGCTAGAGGGGATAGCAATCAGCCCCAGCATTTT
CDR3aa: CSARGDSNQPQHF

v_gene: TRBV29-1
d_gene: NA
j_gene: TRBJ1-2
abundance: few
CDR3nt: TGCAGCGTTGGGGACGGAGACTATGGCTACACCTTC
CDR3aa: CSVGDGDYGYTF

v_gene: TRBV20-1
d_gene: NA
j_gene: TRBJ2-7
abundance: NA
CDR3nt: TGCAGTGCTAGAGATTTGTACGGGGCTAGCTACGAGCAGTACTTC
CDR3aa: CSARDLYGASYEQYF

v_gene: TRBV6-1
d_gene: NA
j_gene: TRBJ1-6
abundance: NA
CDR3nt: TGTGCCACCGGGGGGGCCGCTAGCTCCTATAATTCACCCCTCCACTTT
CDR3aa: CATGGAASSYNSPLHF

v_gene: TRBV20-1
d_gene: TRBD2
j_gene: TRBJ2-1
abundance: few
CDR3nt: TGCAGTGCTAGAGATCTTAGCGGGGGGCTCCCCTCCTACAATGAGCAGTTCTTC
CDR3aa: CSARDLSGGLPSYNEQFF

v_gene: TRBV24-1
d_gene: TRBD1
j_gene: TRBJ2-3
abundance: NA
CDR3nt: TGTGCCACCAGTGCACCTGGACAGGGAACAGATACGCAGTATTTT
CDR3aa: CATSAPGQGTDTQYF

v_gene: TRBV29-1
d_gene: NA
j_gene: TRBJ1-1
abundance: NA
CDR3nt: TGCAGCGCCACACAGGGAACTGAAGCTTTCTTT
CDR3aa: CSATQGTEAFF

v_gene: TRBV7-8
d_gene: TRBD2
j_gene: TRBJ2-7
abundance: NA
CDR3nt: TGTGCCAGCAGCGCCGGCATGGGACTAGCGGGGGACGAGCAGTACTTC
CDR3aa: CASSAGMGLAGDEQYF

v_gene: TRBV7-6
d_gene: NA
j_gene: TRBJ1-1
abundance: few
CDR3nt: TGTGCCAGCAGCGGAGACGGGGGAAACACTGAAGCTTTCTTT
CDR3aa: CASSGDGGNTEAFF

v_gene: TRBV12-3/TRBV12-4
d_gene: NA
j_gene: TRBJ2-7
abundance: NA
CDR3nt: TGTGCCAGCAGTTCTCGGGGATCCCACGAGCAGTACTTC
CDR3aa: CASSSRGSHEQYF

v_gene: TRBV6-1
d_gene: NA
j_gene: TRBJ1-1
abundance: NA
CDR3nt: TGTGCCAGCAGACAAGGGGTGGCGACTGAAGCTTTCTTT
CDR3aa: CASRQGVATEAFF

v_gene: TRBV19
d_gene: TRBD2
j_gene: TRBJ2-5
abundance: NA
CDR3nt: TGTGCCAGTAACAGCGGGGGGTACCAAGAGACCCAGTACTTC
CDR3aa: CASNSGGYQETQYF

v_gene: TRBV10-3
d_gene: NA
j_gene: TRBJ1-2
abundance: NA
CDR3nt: TGTGCCATCAGTGAGTCGGGGACTAACTATGGCTACACCTTC
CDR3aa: CAISESGTNYGYTF

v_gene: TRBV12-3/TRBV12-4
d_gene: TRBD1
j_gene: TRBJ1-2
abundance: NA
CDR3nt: TGTGCCAGCACTTTGAGAGGGGGCGCGGGTGGCTACACCTTC
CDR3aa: CASTLRGGAGGYTF

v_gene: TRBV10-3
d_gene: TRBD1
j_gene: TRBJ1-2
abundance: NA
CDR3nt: TGTGCCATCAGTGCGGACAGGAACTATGGCTACACCTTC
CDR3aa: CAISADRNYGYTF

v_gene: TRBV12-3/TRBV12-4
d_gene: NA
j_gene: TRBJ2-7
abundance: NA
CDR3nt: TGTGCCAGCAGGTGGGACGGAAACTACGAGCAGTACTTC
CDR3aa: CASRWDGNYEQYF

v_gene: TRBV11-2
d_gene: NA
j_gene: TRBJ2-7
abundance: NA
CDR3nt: TGTGCCAGCAGCCCCAGGGGGGGGCTAGCGGGCAACTCCTACGAGCAGTACTTC
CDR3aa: CASSPRGGLAGNSYEQYF

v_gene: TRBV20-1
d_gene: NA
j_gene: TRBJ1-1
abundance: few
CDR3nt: TGCAGTGCTCCAACCCCGGGACGAAAGCCCGAAGCTTTCTTT
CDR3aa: CSAPTPGRKPEAFF

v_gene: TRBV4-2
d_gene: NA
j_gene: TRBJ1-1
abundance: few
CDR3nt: TGTGCCAGCAGCCAAGGACCGAACACTGAAGCTTTCTTT
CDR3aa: CASSQGPNTEAFF

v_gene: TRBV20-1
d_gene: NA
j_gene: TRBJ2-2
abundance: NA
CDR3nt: TGCAGTGCTAGACAGGCCTACACCGGGGAGCTGTTTTTT
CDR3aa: CSARQAYTGELFF

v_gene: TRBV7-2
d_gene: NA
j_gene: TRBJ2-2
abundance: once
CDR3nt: TGTGCCAGCAGCCCAAGGTTCACCGGGGAGCTGTTTTTT
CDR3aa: CASSPRFTGELFF

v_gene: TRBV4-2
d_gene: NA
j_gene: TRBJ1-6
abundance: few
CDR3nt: TGTGCCAGCAGCCAAGAGGGCAGCGACCCCTCACCCCTCCACTTT
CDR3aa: CASSQEGSDPSPLHF

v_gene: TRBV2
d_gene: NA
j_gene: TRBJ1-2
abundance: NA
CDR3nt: TGTGCCAGCAGCCCGCCCAATAACTATGGCTACACCTTC
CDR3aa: CASSPPNNYGYTF

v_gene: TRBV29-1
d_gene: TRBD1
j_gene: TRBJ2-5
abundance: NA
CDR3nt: TGCAGCACGAAGACAGGGCCCGAGACCCAGTACTTC
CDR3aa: CSTKTGPETQYF

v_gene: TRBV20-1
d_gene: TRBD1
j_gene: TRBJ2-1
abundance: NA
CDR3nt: TGCAGTGCTAGAGAGGGGACAGGGGGCTTTGAGCAGTTCTTC
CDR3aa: CSAREGTGGFEQFF

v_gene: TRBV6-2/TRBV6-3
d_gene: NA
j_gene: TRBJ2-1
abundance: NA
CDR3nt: TGTGCCAGCACCATCCAGGCGGGATACAATGAGCAGTTCTTC
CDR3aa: CASTIQAGYNEQFF

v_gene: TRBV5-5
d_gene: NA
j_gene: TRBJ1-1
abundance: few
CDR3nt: TGTGCCAGCAGCTTGGAGATCGTTAGCATGAACACTGAAGCTTTCTTT
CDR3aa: CASSLEIVSMNTEAFF

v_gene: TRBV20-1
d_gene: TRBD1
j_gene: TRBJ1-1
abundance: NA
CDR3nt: TGCAGTGCTAAGCCGACAGGGGGCTGGACTGAAGCTTTCTTT
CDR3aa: CSAKPTGGWTEAFF

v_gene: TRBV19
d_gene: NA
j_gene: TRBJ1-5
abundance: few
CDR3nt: TGTGCCAGTAGTATAGAGAGAGTGGAAGGCCTTCTAAATCAGCCCCAGCATTTT
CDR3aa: CASSIERVEGLLNQPQHF

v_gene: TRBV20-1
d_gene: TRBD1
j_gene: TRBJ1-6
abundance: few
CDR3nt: TGCAGTGCTGGGGACAGGGAAAGGTCACCCCTCCACTTT
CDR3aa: CSAGDRERSPLHF

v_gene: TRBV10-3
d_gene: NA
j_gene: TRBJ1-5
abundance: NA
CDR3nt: TGTGCCATCAGTGAGCACACGGATCAGCCCCAGCATTTT
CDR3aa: CAISEHTDQPQHF

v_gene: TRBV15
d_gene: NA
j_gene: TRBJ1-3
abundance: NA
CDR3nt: TGTGCCACCAGCAGTTTTGATAGCTCTGGAAACACCATATATTTT
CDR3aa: CATSSFDSSGNTIYF

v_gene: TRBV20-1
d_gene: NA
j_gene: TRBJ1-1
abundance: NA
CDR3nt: TGCAGTGCTTTCATACATACGATTGAAGCTTTCTTT
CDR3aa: CSAFIHTIEAFF

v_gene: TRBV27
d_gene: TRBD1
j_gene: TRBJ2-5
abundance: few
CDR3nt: TGTGCCAGCAGTTTTGACAGGGGCCACCAAGAGACCCAGTACTTC
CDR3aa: CASSFDRGHQETQYF

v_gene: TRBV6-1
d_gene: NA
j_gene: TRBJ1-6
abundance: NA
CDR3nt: TGTGCCAGCAGTCTTGCCCGAGGGGTCTATAATTCACCCCTCCACTTT
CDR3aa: CASSLARGVYNSPLHF

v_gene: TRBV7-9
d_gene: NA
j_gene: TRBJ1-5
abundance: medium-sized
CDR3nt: TGTGCCAGCAGCCCCAGCCAGGGGAATAGCAATCAGCCCCAGCATTTT
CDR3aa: CASSPSQGNSNQPQHF

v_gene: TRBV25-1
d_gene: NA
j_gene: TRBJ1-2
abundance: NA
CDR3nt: TGTGCCAGCAGTGCCCCGGATGGGGGATACAACTATGGCTACACCTTC
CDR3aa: CASSAPDGGYNYGYTF

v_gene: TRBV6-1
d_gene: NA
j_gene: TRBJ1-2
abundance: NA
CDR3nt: TGTGCCAGCAGTGGATTGGGTGTCGGCTATGGCTACACCTTC
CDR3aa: CASSGLGVGYGYTF

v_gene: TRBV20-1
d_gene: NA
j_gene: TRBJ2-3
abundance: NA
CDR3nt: TGCAGTCCCCATGCGGGGAGTAGCACAGATACGCAGTATTTT
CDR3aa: CSPHAGSSTDTQYF

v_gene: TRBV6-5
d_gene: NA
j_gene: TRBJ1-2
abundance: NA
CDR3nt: TGTGCCAGCAGTTTGGAGATATACTATGGCTACACCTTC
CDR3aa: CASSLEIYYGYTF

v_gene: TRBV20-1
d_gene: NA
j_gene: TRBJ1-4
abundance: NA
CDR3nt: TGCAGTGCTATTGCGGGGGAGGTTGGACTGTTTTTT
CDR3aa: CSAIAGEVGLFF

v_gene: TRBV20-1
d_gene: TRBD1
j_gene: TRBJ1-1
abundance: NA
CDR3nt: TGCAGTGCCCCGGACAGGGGGTGGGACACTGAAGCTTTCTTT
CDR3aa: CSAPDRGWDTEAFF

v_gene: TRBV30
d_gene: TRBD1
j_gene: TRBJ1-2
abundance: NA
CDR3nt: TGTGCCTTAGTGGGACAGATCTATGGCTACACCTTC
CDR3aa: CALVGQIYGYTF

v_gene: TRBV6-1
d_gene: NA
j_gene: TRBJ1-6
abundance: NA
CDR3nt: TGTGCCAGCGGAAGGGCCGACTCCTATAATTCACCCCTCCACTTT
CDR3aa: CASGRADSYNSPLHF

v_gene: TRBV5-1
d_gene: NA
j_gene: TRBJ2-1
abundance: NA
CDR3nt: TGCGCCAGCAGAGGTGGGGGGCAGTTTGGGAATGAGCAGTTCTTC
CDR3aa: CASRGGGQFGNEQFF

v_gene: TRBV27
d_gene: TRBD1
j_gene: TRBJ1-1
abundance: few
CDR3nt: TGTGCCAGCAGTCCAAGACAGGGAACTGAAGCTTTCTTT
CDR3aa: CASSPRQGTEAFF